Detailed here is one T cell receptor beta chain. Its antigen remains unidentified. Per-nucleotide qualities are absent, and no much larger clonotype sits a single base away. The immunoSEQ Assay, a bias-controlled multiplex PCR, was used to amplify TCRbeta CDR3 regions from genomic DNA. Processing in the source paper ran as follows. Nucleated cell counts per sample were estimated from amplification of reference gene primers within the assay. Sequence reads were collapsed and filtered to measure the absolute abundance of every unique TCRbeta CDR3 rearrangement. For each sample, productive Simpson clonality was calculated as the square root of Simpson's diversity index across productive rearrangements. The table comes from immuneACCESS by way of TCRdb, which keeps in-frame sequences with V and J called. Part of the clones is missing from these tables; in studies checked, under half for an unresolved V gene and the rest for unknown reasons. V and J calls and clone size are copied from that table; D and trimming were computed from the DNA. This sample lists roughly 220,000 clones; under 90% were detected once. Of the sample, around 20% is held by the ten largest clones.

The collaborating institutions used their own protocols to collect whole blood in K2EDTA tubes. For TCRbeta analysis, collaborators shipped samples as frozen whole blood, isolated PBMCs, or DNA extracted from either of those sample types. Here V drops 8 bases and J drops 4 bases, and the junction holds 4 bases not matched to any gene. The CDR3 contains 12 residues, cysteine and phenylalanine counted. Only the CDR3 region is kept as DNA, spanning 36 bases read in frame from base 1. The germline V gene provides CDR1 MDHEN and CDR2 SYDVKM. This entry comes from a study of blood T cell repertoires in COVID-19 (dated by TCRdb to the early 2020s). Background on the whole study: Collaborator samples came from the United States, Italy and Spain and covered acute and convalescent phases of COVID-19. Subjects who had been exposed to COVID-19, were actively infected with it, or had recovered from it provided the deeply sampled blood TCRbeta repertoires that made up the dataset. The sample metadata nearly always contained a de-identified subject ID, COVID-19 status, age in years and sex. The repertoires were released in a freely available public database meant as a resource for research on the immune response to SARS-CoV-2. The prospective study material was composed of cDNA or gDNA derived from T cells, B-cell-depleted T cells, or PBMCs. Samples came from the ongoing ImmuneRACE study (first 160 participants) plus 1,254 subjects from 6 global collaborators. HLA class I and class II types, where available, came from metadata supplied by the sample provider rather than from assay-based typing. The study at large found these results: How much clinical and demographic metadata was included differed by source and by participant, and the metadata was provided uncurated.

The V and J segments used are TRBV28 and TRBJ1-2, and TRBD1 aligns with 7 junction nucleotides. The receptor was derived from a man aged 25 to 40 with active or convalescent COVID-19. Material: peripheral blood. In nucleotide form, the sequence is TGTGCCAGCTTTACAGGGGCCTATGGCTACACCTTC. It is translated as CASFTGAYGYTF.